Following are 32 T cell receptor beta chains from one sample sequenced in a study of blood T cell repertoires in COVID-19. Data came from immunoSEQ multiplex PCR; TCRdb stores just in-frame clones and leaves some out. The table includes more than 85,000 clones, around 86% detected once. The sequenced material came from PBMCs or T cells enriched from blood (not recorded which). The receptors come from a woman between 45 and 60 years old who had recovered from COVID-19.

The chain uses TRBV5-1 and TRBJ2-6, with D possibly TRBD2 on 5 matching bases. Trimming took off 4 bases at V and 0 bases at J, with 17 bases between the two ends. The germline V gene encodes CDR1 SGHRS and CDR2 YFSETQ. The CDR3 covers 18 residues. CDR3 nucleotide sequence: TGCGCCAGCAGCCCCGCGGGTCCTGCTCCCTCTGGGGCCAACGTCCTGACTTTC. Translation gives CASSPAGPAPSGANVLTF.

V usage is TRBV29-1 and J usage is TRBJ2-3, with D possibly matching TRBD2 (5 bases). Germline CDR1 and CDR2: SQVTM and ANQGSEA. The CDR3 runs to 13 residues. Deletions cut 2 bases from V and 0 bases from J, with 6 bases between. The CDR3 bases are TGCAGCGTTGAACCGGGGAGCACAGATACGCAGTATTTT. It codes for CSVEPGSTDTQYF.

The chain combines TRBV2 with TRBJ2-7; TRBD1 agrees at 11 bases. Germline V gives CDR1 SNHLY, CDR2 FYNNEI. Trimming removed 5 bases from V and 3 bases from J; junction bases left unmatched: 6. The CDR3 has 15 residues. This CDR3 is CASSQGQGGIYEQYF. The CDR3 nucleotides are TGTGCCAGCAGTCAGGGACAGGGGGGGATCTACGAGCAGTACTTC.

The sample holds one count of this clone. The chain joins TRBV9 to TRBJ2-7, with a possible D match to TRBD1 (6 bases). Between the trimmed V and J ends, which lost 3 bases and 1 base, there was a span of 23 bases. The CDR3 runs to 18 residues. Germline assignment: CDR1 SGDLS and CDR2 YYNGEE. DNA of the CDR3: TGTGCCAGCAGCGCCGGGACACATAATCCGTCGGTTTCCTACGAGCAGTACTTC. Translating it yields CASSAGTHNPSVSYEQYF.

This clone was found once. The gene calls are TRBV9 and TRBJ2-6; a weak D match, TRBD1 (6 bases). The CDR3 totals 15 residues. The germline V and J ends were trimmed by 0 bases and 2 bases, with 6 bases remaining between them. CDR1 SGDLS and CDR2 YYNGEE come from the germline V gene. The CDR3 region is CASSVDRAGANVLTF. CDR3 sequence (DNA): TGTGCCAGCAGCGTAGACAGGGCTGGGGCCAACGTCCTGACTTTC.

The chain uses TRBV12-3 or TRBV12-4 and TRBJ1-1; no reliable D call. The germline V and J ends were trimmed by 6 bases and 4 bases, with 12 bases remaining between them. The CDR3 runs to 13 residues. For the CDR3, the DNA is TGTGCCAGCAGCCTTGGACTACTCACTGAAGCTTTCTTT. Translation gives CASSLGLLTEAFF.

Written as DNA, the CDR3 is TGCACCAGCAGCCAAAAGGGCGCGGTAGCGGGGGTTATAGATACGCAGTATTTT. This encodes CTSSQKGAVAGVIDTQYF. The chain joins TRBV1 to TRBJ2-3; TRBD2 is the table's D call, not checked against the DNA. TRBV1 is a pseudogene segment. The CDR3 is 18 amino acids.

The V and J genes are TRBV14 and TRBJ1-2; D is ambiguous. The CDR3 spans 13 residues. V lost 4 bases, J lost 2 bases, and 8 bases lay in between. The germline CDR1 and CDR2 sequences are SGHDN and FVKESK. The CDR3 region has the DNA TGTGCCAGCAGCCCGGGATTGAACTATGGCTACACCTTC. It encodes CASSPGLNYGYTF.

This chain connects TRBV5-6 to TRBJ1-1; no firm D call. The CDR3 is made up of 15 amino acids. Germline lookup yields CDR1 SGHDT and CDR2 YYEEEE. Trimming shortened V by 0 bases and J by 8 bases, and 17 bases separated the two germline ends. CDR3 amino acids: CASSLATVALREAFF. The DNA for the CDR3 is TGTGCCAGCAGCTTGGCCACGGTGGCACTGCGGGAAGCTTTCTTT. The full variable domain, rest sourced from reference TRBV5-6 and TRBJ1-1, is DAGVTQSPTHLIKTRGQQVTLRCSPKSGHDTVSWYQQALGQGPQFIFQYYEEEERQRGNFPDRFSGHQFPNYSSELNVNALLLGDSALYLCASSLATVALREAFFGQGTRLTVV.

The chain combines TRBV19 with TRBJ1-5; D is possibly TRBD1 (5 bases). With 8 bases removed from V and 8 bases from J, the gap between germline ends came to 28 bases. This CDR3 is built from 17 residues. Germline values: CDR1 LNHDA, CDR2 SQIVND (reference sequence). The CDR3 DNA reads TGTGCCAGTCACCTCTCCGGCGGTCAGGGTTCTTGGGAGCCCCAGCATTTT. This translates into CASHLSGGQGSWEPQHF. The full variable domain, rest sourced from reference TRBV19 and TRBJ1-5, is DGGITQSPKYLFRKEGQNVTLSCEQNLNHDAMYWYRQDPGQGLRLIYYSQIVNDFQKGDIAEGYSVSREKKESFPLTVTSAQKNPTAFYLCASHLSGGQGSWEPQHFGDGTRLSIL.

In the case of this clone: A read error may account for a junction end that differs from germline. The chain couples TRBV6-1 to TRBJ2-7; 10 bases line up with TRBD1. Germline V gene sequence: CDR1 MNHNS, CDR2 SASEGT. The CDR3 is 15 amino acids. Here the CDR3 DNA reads TGTGCCAGCAGTCAAGCGGGACAGGGGCGCTACGAGCAGTACTTC. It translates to CASSQAGQGRYEQYF.

The CDR3 protein is CASKASGRAGANVLTF. CDR3 sequence (DNA): TGTGCCAGTAAGGCTAGCGGGAGGGCTGGGGCCAACGTCCTGACTTTC. The chain is built from TRBV19 and TRBJ2-6; 12 bases match TRBD2. V gave up 7 bases and J gave up 2 bases; unmatched junction bases: 3. CDR3 size: 16 residues. Germline V gene data show CDR1 as LNHDA and CDR2 as SQIVND (reference sequence).

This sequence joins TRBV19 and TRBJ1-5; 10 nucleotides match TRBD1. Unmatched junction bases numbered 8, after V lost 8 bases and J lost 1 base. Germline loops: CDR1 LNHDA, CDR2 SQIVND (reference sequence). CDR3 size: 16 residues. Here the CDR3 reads CASLPRGQGSNQPQHF. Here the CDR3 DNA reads TGTGCCAGTCTACCAAGGGGACAGGGGAGCAATCAGCCCCAGCATTTT.

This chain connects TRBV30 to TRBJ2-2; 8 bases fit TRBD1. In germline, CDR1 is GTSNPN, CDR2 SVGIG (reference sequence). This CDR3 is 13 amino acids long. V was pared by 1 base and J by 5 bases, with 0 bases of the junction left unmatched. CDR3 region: CAWSGQGTGELFF. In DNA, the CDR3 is TGTGCCTGGAGTGGACAGGGGACCGGGGAGCTGTTTTTT.

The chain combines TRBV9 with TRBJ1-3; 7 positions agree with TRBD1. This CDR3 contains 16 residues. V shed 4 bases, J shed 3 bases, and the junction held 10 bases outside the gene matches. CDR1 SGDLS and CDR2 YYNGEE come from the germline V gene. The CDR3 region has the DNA TGTGCCAGCAGCCCCTTACAGGGGTTGAATGGAAACACCATATATTTT. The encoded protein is CASSPLQGLNGNTIYF. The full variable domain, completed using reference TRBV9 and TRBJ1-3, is DSGVTQTPKHLITATGQRVTLRCSPRSGDLSVYWYQQSLDQGLQFLIQYYNGEERAKGNILERFSAQQFPDLHSELNLSSLELGDSALYFCASSPLQGLNGNTIYFGEGSWLTVV.

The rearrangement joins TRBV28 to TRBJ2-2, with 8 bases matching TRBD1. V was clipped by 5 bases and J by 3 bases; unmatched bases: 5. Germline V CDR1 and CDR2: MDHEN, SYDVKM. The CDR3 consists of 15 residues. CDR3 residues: CASSPGTGHTGELFF. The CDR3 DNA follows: TGTGCCAGCAGTCCCGGGACAGGACACACCGGGGAGCTGTTTTTT.

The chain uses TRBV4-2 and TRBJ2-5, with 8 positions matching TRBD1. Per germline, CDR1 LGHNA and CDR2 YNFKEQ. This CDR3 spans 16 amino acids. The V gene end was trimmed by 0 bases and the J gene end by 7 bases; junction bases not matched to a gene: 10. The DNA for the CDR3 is TGTGCCAGCAGCCAAGATACAGGGGGGCCCGTGGGGACCCAGTACTTC. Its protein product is CASSQDTGGPVGTQYF.

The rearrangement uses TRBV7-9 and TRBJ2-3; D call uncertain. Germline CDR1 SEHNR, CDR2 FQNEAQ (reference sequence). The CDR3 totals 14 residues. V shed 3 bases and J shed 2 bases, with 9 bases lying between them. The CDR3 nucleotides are TGTGCCAGCAGCTTCCCACTCCTCACAGATACGCAGTATTTT. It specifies CASSFPLLTDTQYF.

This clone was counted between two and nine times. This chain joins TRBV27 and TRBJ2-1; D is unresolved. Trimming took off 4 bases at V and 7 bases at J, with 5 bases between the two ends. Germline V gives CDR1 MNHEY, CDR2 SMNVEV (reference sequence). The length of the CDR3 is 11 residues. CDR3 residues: CASSYGNEQFF. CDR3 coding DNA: TGTGCCAGCAGTTACGGGAATGAGCAGTTCTTC.

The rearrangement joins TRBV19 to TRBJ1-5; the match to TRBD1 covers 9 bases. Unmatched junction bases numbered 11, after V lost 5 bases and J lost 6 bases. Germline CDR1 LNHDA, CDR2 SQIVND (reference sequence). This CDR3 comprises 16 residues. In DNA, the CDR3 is TGTGCCAGTAGTCCGGGACAGGGTATAAGGACTCAGCCCCAGCATTTT. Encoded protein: CASSPGQGIRTQPQHF.

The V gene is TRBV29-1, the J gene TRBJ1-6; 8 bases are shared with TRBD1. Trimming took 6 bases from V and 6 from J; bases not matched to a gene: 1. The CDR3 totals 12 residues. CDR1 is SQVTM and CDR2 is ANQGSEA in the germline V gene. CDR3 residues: CSVGQANSPLHF. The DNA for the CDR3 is TGCAGCGTGGGACAGGCTAATTCACCCCTCCACTTT.

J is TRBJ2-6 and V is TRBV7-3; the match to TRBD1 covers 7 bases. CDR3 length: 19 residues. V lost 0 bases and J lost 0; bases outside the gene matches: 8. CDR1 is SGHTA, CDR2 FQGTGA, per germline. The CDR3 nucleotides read TGTGCCAGCAGCTTAACATCGTGGCAGGGGGTCTCTGGGGCCAACGTCCTGACTTTC. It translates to CASSLTSWQGVSGANVLTF.

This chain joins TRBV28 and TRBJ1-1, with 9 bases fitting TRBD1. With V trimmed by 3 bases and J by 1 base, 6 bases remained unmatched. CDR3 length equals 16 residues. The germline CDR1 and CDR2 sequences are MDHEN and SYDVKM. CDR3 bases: TGTGCCAGCAGTTTGGGGACAGGGAGGTGGAACACTGAAGCTTTCTTT. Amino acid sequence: CASSLGTGRWNTEAFF.

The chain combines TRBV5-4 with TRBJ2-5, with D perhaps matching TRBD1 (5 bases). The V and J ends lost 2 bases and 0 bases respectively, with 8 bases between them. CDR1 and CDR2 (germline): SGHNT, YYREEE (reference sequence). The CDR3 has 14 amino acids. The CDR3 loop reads CASSFPGNQETQYF. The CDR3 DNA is TGTGCCAGCAGCTTTCCAGGGAACCAAGAGACCCAGTACTTC.

CDR3 in DNA: TGCGCCACGAAGATGGGACAGGGGGTCTCCGAGCAGTACTTC. Residues: CATKMGQGVSEQYF. V usage is TRBV5-1 and J usage is TRBJ2-7; 11 nucleotides match TRBD1. From germline, CDR1 is SGHRS and CDR2 YFSETQ. The CDR3 extends over 14 amino acids. V was pared by 9 bases and J by 6 bases, with 11 bases of the junction left unmatched.

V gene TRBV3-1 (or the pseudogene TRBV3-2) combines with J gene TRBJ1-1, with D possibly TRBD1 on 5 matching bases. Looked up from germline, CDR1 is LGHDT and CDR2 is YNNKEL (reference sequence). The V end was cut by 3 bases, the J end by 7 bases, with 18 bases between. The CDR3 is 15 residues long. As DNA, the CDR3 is TGTGCCAGCAGCCAGTTGGGACTCGTGGGAAATGAAGCTTTCTTT. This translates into CASSQLGLVGNEAFF.

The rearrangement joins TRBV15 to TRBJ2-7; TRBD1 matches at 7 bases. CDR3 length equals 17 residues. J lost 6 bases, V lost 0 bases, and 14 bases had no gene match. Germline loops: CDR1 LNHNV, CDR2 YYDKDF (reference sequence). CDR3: CATSRDLMGRQGSEQYF. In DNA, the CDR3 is TGTGCCACCAGCAGAGATCTTATGGGGAGACAGGGAAGCGAGCAGTACTTC. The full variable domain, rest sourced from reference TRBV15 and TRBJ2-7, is DAMVIQNPRYQVTQFGKPVTLSCSQTLNHNVMYWYQQKSSQAPKLLFHYYDKDFNNEADTPDNFQSRRPNTSFCFLDIRSPGLGDTAMYLCATSRDLMGRQGSEQYFGPGTRLTVT.

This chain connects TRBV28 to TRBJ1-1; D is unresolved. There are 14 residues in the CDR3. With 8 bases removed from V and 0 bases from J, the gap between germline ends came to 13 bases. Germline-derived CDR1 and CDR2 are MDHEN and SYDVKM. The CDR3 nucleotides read TGTGCCAGCCCCTCGCGATTGATGAACACTGAAGCTTTCTTT. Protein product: CASPSRLMNTEAFF.

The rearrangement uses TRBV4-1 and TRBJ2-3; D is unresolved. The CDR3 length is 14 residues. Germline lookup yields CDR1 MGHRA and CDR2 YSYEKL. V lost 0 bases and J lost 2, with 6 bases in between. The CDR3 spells CASSQDESTDTQYF. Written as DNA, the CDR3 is TGCGCCAGCAGCCAAGATGAGTCCACAGATACGCAGTATTTT.

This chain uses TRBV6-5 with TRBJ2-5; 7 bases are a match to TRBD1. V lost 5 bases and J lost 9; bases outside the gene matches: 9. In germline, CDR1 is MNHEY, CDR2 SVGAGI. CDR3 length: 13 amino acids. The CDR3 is CASSPRQGEAQYF. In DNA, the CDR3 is TGTGCCAGCAGTCCTAGACAGGGTGAGGCCCAGTACTTC.

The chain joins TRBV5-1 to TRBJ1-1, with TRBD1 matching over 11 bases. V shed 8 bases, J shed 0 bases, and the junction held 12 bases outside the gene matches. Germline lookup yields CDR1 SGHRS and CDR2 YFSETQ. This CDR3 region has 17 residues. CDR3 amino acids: CASHPGTGGHMNTEAFF. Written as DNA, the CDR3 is TGCGCCAGTCACCCCGGGACAGGGGGACACATGAACACTGAAGCTTTCTTT.

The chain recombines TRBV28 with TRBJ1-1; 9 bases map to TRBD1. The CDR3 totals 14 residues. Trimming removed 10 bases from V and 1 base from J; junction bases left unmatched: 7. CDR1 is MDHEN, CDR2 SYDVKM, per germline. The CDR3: CATATGGANTEAFF. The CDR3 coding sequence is TGTGCCACGGCGACAGGGGGGGCGAACACTGAAGCTTTCTTT.